A selection of T cell receptor beta chains follows, all from one sample in a study of post-analysis software for immune sequencing data. TCRdb re-called the PCR reads through MiXCR, storing one row per CDR3 protein. Counted here are about 770,000 distinct CDR3 sequences, 40% to 55% occurring once; the ten biggest clones make up 4.9%. Sequencing was performed on blood. The source is a girl between 10 and 17 years old with multiple sclerosis. Each CDR3 is given with its conserved first and last residue. The order of the fields is CDR3 protein, CDR3 DNA, D gene, V gene, J gene, CDR3 length, clone size. The D gene is left open where the match is weak. A row's size may be missing; if present it is once, few, many or a size class.

CASSRAGLAGPSSGANVLTF	TGTGCCAGCAGCCGCGCCGGGCTAGCGGGCCCCAGCTCTGGGGCCAACGTCCTGACTTTC	TRBD2	TRBV6-2/TRBV6-3	TRBJ2-6	20	.
CASSLEVGRVGETQYF	TGTGCCAGCAGCTTAGAAGTCGGGAGGGTTGGCGAGACCCAGTACTTC	TRBD2	TRBV7-6	TRBJ2-5	16	.
CSDRASGRHNEQFF	TGCAGCGACAGAGCTAGCGGGAGACATAATGAGCAGTTCTTC	TRBD2	TRBV29-1	TRBJ2-1	14	.
CSVVRGAEYGYTF	TGCAGCGTTGTACGAGGGGCTGAGTATGGCTACACCTTC	.	TRBV29-1	TRBJ1-2	13	few
CASSVGGTGTDTQYF	TGTGCCAGCAGCGTAGGAGGGACCGGCACAGATACGCAGTATTTT	.	TRBV9	TRBJ2-3	15	.
CASSLTPGLAGRTDTQYF	TGTGCCAGCAGCTTAACCCCGGGACTAGCGGGTCGCACAGATACGCAGTATTTT	TRBD2	TRBV7-3	TRBJ2-3	18	.
CASRQGGRAVYEQFF	TGTGCCAGCAGACAAGGAGGAAGGGCGGTCTATGAGCAGTTCTTC	.	TRBV6-2/TRBV6-3	TRBJ2-1	15	.
CASSLVLGTDPCGYTF	TGTGCCAGCAGCTTAGTCCTCGGGACAGACCCCTGTGGCTACACCTTC	TRBD1	TRBV7-9	TRBJ1-2	16	.
CSASRQALAKNIQYF	TGCAGTGCTAGTAGGCAGGCCCTAGCCAAAAACATTCAGTACTTC	.	TRBV20-1	TRBJ2-4	15	.
CASSFDSARAKNIQYF	TGTGCCAGCAGCTTCGACAGCGCAAGGGCCAAAAACATTCAGTACTTC	.	TRBV7-2	TRBJ2-4	16	few
CAISESRGGPTGEQYF	TGTGCCATCAGTGAGTCCCGGGGGGGACCTACGGGGGAGCAGTATTTT	TRBD2	TRBV10-3	TRBJ2-3	16	.
CASSLSPGKVSYNEQFF	TGTGCCAGCAGCTTATCCCCCGGTAAGGTTTCCTACAATGAGCAGTTCTTC	.	TRBV7-6	TRBJ2-1	17	.
CASVTGVEQYF	TGTGCCAGTGTTACAGGGGTCGAGCAGTACTTC	TRBD1	TRBV28	TRBJ2-7	11	.
CASSLVGSSSYNEQFF	TGCGCCAGCAGCTTGGTGGGGTCAAGCTCCTACAATGAGCAGTTCTTC	.	TRBV5-1	TRBJ2-1	16	few
CASNRASSYNEQFF	TGCGCCAGCAATCGTGCTAGCTCCTACAATGAGCAGTTCTTC	.	TRBV27	TRBJ2-1	14	.
CSVRQRSAYEQYF	TGCAGCGTTAGGCAAAGGTCGGCCTACGAGCAGTACTTC	.	TRBV29-1	TRBJ2-7	13	few
CASSYLRTSSYNEQYF	TGTGCCAGCAGTTACCTTAGGACGAGCTCCTACAATGAGCAGTACTTC	.	TRBV6-5	TRBJ2-7	16	.
CASSFQQGTVGDEQYF	TGTGCCAGCAGCTTTCAACAGGGTACAGTCGGTGACGAGCAGTACTTC	.	TRBV7-9	TRBJ2-7	16	few
CASSHGLATQYF	TGTGCCAGCAGCCACGGCTTGGCGACCCAGTACTTC	.	TRBV12-3/TRBV12-4	TRBJ2-5	12	.
CASLRAIGNNEQYF	TGTGCCAGCCTCAGGGCTATTGGGAACAATGAGCAGTATTTT	.	TRBV6-6	TRBJ2-3	14	.
CASSSGTSEPYEQYF	TGTGCCAGCAGCTCCGGGACTAGCGAGCCCTACGAGCAGTACTTC	TRBD2	TRBV7-9	TRBJ2-7	15	.
CASSQDPGQGARNEQFF	TGTGCCAGCAGCCAAGATCCGGGACAGGGGGCGCGAAATGAGCAGTTCTTC	TRBD1	TRBV3-1	TRBJ2-1	17	.
CASSYGATGLAANEQFF	TGTGCCAGCAGTTACGGCGCGACGGGACTAGCGGCGAATGAGCAGTTCTTC	TRBD2	TRBV6-5	TRBJ2-1	17	.
CASSPTHYEQYF	TGTGCCAGCAGCCCGACCCACTACGAGCAGTACTTC	.	TRBV12-3/TRBV12-4	TRBJ2-7	12	.
CASSSRRERTTEAFF	TGTGCCAGCAGTTCTAGAAGAGAACGAACCACTGAAGCTTTCTTT	.	TRBV12-3/TRBV12-4	TRBJ1-1	15	.
CASSTDRGSEAFF	TGTGCCAGCAGTACCGACAGGGGATCTGAAGCTTTCTTT	TRBD1	TRBV2	TRBJ1-1	13	.
CASSLEVGILQPQHF	TGTGCCAGCAGTTTAGAGGTCGGCATCCTGCAGCCCCAGCATTTT	.	TRBV12-3/TRBV12-4	TRBJ1-5	15	many
CASSPRDRGKYGYTF	TGTGCCAGCAGCCCTAGGGACAGGGGGAAATATGGCTACACCTTC	TRBD1	TRBV6-6	TRBJ1-2	15	.
CASSLNDNPTRGEQFF	TGTGCCAGCAGCTTGAATGACAACCCCACTAGGGGTGAGCAGTTCTTC	.	TRBV5-5	TRBJ2-1	16	.
CASSQGLGLTEAFF	TGCGCCAGCAGCCAAGGTCTGGGTTTAACCGAAGCTTTCTTT	.	TRBV4-3	TRBJ1-1	14	.
CASSLWTDQETQYF	TGTGCCAGCAGCCTCTGGACCGATCAAGAGACCCAGTACTTC	.	TRBV7-2	TRBJ2-5	14	once
CASRLGVFAEAFF	TGTGCCAGCAGGTTGGGAGTTTTCGCTGAAGCTTTCTTT	.	TRBV5-6	TRBJ1-1	13	.
CASSYSSILGQGSGANVLTF	TGTGCCAGCAGTTACAGCTCTATCTTGGGACAGGGTTCTGGGGCCAACGTCCTGACTTTC	TRBD1	TRBV6-5	TRBJ2-6	20	few
CASSFGGLVYSNQPQHF	TGTGCCAGCAGCTTTGGGGGGCTCGTCTATAGCAATCAGCCCCAGCATTTT	.	TRBV5-8	TRBJ1-5	17	.
CASSPAGLAGGSYNEQFF	TGTGCCAGCAGTCCAGCAGGACTAGCGGGAGGTTCCTACAATGAGCAGTTCTTC	TRBD2	TRBV2	TRBJ2-1	18	once
CASSLGGGARGYTF	TGTGCCAGCAGCTTAGGTGGGGGCGCGCGAGGCTACACCTTC	.	TRBV7-8	TRBJ1-2	14	.
CSASDSHYGYTF	TGCAGTGCTTCGGACAGCCACTATGGCTACACCTTC	.	TRBV20-1	TRBJ1-2	12	few
CSARDGGLAGNNEQFF	TGCAGTGCTAGAGATGGTGGACTAGCGGGAAACAATGAGCAGTTCTTC	TRBD2	TRBV20-1	TRBJ2-1	16	many
CASSFLASDTQYF	TGTGCCAGCAGTTTTTTGGCTTCGGATACGCAGTATTTT	.	TRBV12-3/TRBV12-4	TRBJ2-3	13	few
CATSRVKGRETQYF	TGTGCCACCAGCAGAGTTAAGGGGCGGGAGACCCAGTACTTC	.	TRBV15	TRBJ2-5	14	.
CASTKVAGTTPDTQYF	TGCGCCAGCACCAAGGTCGCCGGGACTACCCCGGATACGCAGTATTTT	TRBD2	TRBV5-1	TRBJ2-3	16	few
CASSSLDRGFYEQYF	TGTGCCAGCAGTTCCCTCGACAGGGGGTTCTACGAGCAGTACTTC	TRBD1	TRBV6-2/TRBV6-3	TRBJ2-7	15	.
CASSWPGGAGANVLTF	TGTGCCAGCAGTTGGCCCGGGGGGGCCGGGGCCAACGTCCTGACTTTC	TRBD2	TRBV12-3/TRBV12-4	TRBJ2-6	16	few
CATSRWIRDNQPQHF	TGTGCCACCAGCAGATGGATACGGGACAATCAGCCCCAGCATTTT	.	TRBV15	TRBJ1-5	15	.
CASSQKRQGGGTEAFF	TGTGCCAGCAGTCAAAAGAGACAGGGGGGGGGCACTGAAGCTTTCTTT	TRBD1	TRBV12-3/TRBV12-4	TRBJ1-1	16	.
CASSPGGTVDWHF	TGTGCCAGCAGCCCGGGAGGGACAGTCGATTGGCATTTT	TRBD1	TRBV7-2	TRBJ1-5	13	few
CSAEGLAVSYEQYF	TGCAGTGCGGAGGGACTAGCGGTCTCCTACGAGCAGTACTTC	TRBD2	TRBV20-1	TRBJ2-7	14	few
CSVESSGAYEQYF	TGCAGCGTTGAGTCTAGCGGGGCCTACGAGCAGTACTTC	TRBD2	TRBV29-1	TRBJ2-7	13	few
CSARVAGGVMEQYF	TGCAGTGCTAGAGTCGCGGGTGGCGTTATGGAGCAGTACTTC	.	TRBV20-1	TRBJ2-7	14	.
CASSVGFQETQFF	TGTGCCAGCAGCGTGGGCTTCCAAGAGACCCAGTTCTTC	.	TRBV9	TRBJ2-1	13	.
CSGSGQGGTEAFF	TGCAGCGGGTCGGGACAGGGAGGCACTGAAGCTTTCTTT	TRBD1	TRBV29-1	TRBJ1-1	13	few
CAISDLRADTQYF	TGTGCCATCAGTGACTTGAGGGCAGATACGCAGTATTTT	.	TRBV10-3	TRBJ2-3	13	once